The 19 T cell receptor beta chains below were found in one sample sequenced in a study of shared clonotypes between healthy human individuals. The naive CD8 subset, CD45RO-negative cells positively selected for CCR7, excluded terminally differentiated effector memory CD45RA+ cells. Using immunoSEQ multiplex PCR, the repertoire was profiled, and TCRdb retains in-frame clones only, with some absent. Of around 650,000 clones listed, approximately 96% are singletons. Sequencing was done on a sample of naive CD8+ T cells sorted from blood. These receptor sequences come from a woman in her twenties or thirties in good health.

V gene TRBV5-8 combines with J gene TRBJ2-1, with a possible D match to TRBD1 (5 bases). This CDR3 spans 13 amino acids. Germline loops: CDR1 SGHTS, CDR2 YDEGEE. V dropped 2 bases and J dropped 4 bases, with 7 bases sitting between them. The CDR3 loop reads CASSFRQYNEQFF. DNA of the CDR3: TGTGCCAGCAGCTTCCGACAGTACAATGAGCAGTTCTTC.

The genes are TRBV28 and TRBJ2-3, with D possibly being TRBD2 (5 bases). The V gene's germline CDR1 is MDHEN and CDR2 SYDVKM. Trimming cost V 5 bases and J 0 bases, with 9 bases left between them. This CDR3 is 14 amino acids long. CDR3 sequence (DNA): TGTGCCAGCAGTCAGCGGTTCAGCACAGATACGCAGTATTTT. It translates to CASSQRFSTDTQYF.

The V gene is TRBV7-6, the J gene TRBJ2-7; D is ambiguous. V shed 2 bases and J shed 2 bases, with 7 bases lying between them. Germline CDR1 SGHVS, CDR2 FNYEAQ. There are 13 residues in the CDR3. The DNA for the CDR3 is TGTGCCAGCAGCTTATCCACTACCTACGAGCAGTACTTC. This codes for CASSLSTTYEQYF.

Regarding this clone: The same CDR3 can be traced to other DNA sequences in this sample. The chain employs TRBV28 and TRBJ2-2, with D maybe TRBD1 (6 bases). Trimming took 1 base from V and 4 from J, leaving 10 bases between them. Germline V gives CDR1 MDHEN, CDR2 SYDVKM. The CDR3 extends over 15 amino acids. CDR3 amino acids: CASSLFGGGTGELFF. The CDR3 DNA sequence: TGTGCCAGCAGTTTATTTGGGGGCGGCACCGGGGAGCTGTTTTTT.

The V gene is TRBV5-8, the J gene TRBJ2-3, with 11 nucleotides matching TRBD2. V lost 3 bases, J lost 4 bases, and 7 bases stayed unmatched. The germline gives CDR1 SGHTS, CDR2 YDEGEE. This CDR3 spans 16 amino acids. The CDR3 is CASSSQLAGEPDTQYF. Here the CDR3 DNA reads TGTGCCAGCAGCTCACAACTAGCGGGAGAACCAGATACGCAGTATTTT.

This sequence joins TRBV28 and TRBJ1-2; 7 bases align to TRBD1. CDR3 size: 12 residues. CDR1 is MDHEN, CDR2 SYDVKM, per germline. V gave up 6 bases and J gave up 4 bases; unmatched junction bases: 2. Written as DNA, the CDR3 is TGTGCCAGCAGCGGGACAGTCTATGGCTACACCTTC. Amino acid sequence: CASSGTVYGYTF.

The chain carries TRBV6-4 and TRBJ2-5; 9 nucleotides agree with TRBD2. The ends lost 2 bases at V and 5 bases at J; junction bases unmatched: 12. This CDR3 contains 17 residues. Germline V gives CDR1 MRHNA, CDR2 SNTAGT. CDR3 protein: CASSDPRASGIVETQYF. Here the CDR3 DNA reads TGTGCCAGCAGTGACCCGCGGGCTAGCGGGATAGTTGAGACCCAGTACTTC.

The chain joins TRBV5-1 to TRBJ2-7; D remains ambiguous. The CDR3 has 16 residues. V lost 0 bases, J lost 0 bases, and 13 bases lay in between. Germline lookup yields CDR1 SGHRS and CDR2 YFSETQ. The CDR3 loop reads CASSLGGHAASYEQYF. In nucleotides, the CDR3 is TGCGCCAGCAGCTTGGGCGGCCACGCCGCCTCCTACGAGCAGTACTTC.

This clone is a singleton in its sample. The chain has TRBV2 and TRBJ1-5, with D tentatively TRBD1 (6 bases). The CDR3 length is 15 residues. Deletions cut 7 bases from V and 7 bases from J, with 20 bases between. The germline V gene has CDR1 SNHLY and CDR2 FYNNEI. CDR3 in amino acids: CASTQSGALFQPQHF. The CDR3 region has the DNA TGTGCCAGCACCCAGTCGGGGGCGCTTTTCCAGCCCCAGCATTTT.

The V gene is TRBV25-1, the J gene TRBJ2-1, with TRBD2 identical over 7 bases. This CDR3 contains 13 residues. Germline lookup yields CDR1 MGHDK and CDR2 SYGVNS. The junction had 3 bases not matched to a gene; V was cut back by 4 bases and J by 6 bases. CDR3 in amino acids: CASSGLAANEQFF. CDR3 sequence (DNA): TGTGCCAGCAGTGGGCTAGCGGCCAATGAGCAGTTCTTC.

The V and J genes are TRBV7-6 and TRBJ2-3, with D unresolved. This CDR3 spans 16 amino acids. Germline assignment: CDR1 SGHVS and CDR2 FNYEAQ. With 1 base removed from V and 4 bases from J, the gap between germline ends came to 15 bases. As DNA, the CDR3 is TGTGCCAGCAGCTTAGGGAATAGTGTATGGGCAGATACGCAGTATTTT. This gives the protein CASSLGNSVWADTQYF.

This chain uses TRBV28 with TRBJ2-3; TRBD2 matches at 14 bases. After removal of 3 bases from V and 4 bases from J, the junction contained 9 bases not matched to a gene. Germline V gene data show CDR1 as MDHEN and CDR2 as SYDVKM. The CDR3 has 18 amino acids. Here the CDR3 DNA reads TGTGCCAGCAGTTTCCCCGTGGGGACTAGCGGGAGAGCAGATACGCAGTATTTT. This encodes CASSFPVGTSGRADTQYF.

In its sample, this clone was seen once. The rearrangement joins TRBV6-6 to TRBJ2-1; D remains unclear. This CDR3 has 13 amino acids. The germline V and J ends were trimmed by 2 bases and 7 bases, with 9 bases remaining between them. Germline assignment: CDR1 MNHNY and CDR2 SVGAGI (reference sequence). The CDR3 coding sequence is TGTGCCAGCAGTTACGCACAGACGAATGAGCAGTTCTTC. Translating gives CASSYAQTNEQFF.

The chain employs TRBV15 and TRBJ2-7; 7 bases map to TRBD2. Germline CDR1 and CDR2: LNHNV and YYDKDF (reference sequence). This CDR3 comprises 13 residues. V shed 1 base and J 6 bases; nucleotides not matched to a gene: 3. CDR3: CATSRGGRVEQYF. The CDR3 region has the DNA TGTGCCACCAGCAGAGGGGGGAGGGTCGAGCAGTACTTC.

This rearrangement joins TRBV27 to TRBJ2-1; no clear D. V was clipped by 3 bases and J by 0 bases, with 12 bases between them. Germline CDR1 is MNHEY and CDR2 is SMNVEV (reference sequence). The CDR3 totals 16 residues. The CDR3 reads CASSFEAASSYNEQFF. In DNA, the CDR3 is TGTGCCAGCAGTTTTGAGGCAGCGAGCTCCTACAATGAGCAGTTCTTC.

The chain recombines TRBV21-1 with TRBJ2-4. TRBV21-1 is a pseudogene locus. The CDR3 spans 15 residues. CDR3 amino acids: CASSKERIAKNIQYF. The CDR3 DNA reads TGTGCCAGCAGCAAAGAACGGATAGCCAAAAACATTCAGTACTTC.

J is TRBJ1-4 and V is TRBV30; 9 bases line up with TRBD1. This CDR3 spans 15 amino acids. Looked up from germline, CDR1 is GTSNPN and CDR2 is SVGIG (reference sequence). The V and J ends lost 3 bases and 2 bases, in that order; junction bases with no gene match: 4. The DNA for the CDR3 is TGTGCCTGGAGCGCGGGACAGGGCACTAATGAAAAACTGTTTTTT. Translating it yields CAWSAGQGTNEKLFF.

The CDR3 sequence is CAWSPLTPISNEKLFF. DNA of the CDR3: TGTGCCTGGAGCCCCTTGACCCCCATTTCTAATGAAAAACTGTTTTTT. The chain combines TRBV30 with TRBJ1-4; D is undetermined. CDR1 and CDR2 from the germline V gene are GTSNPN and SVGIG (reference sequence). CDR3 length equals 16 residues. Trimming took 3 bases from V and 3 from J, leaving 17 bases between them.

The chain employs TRBV2 and TRBJ2-1, with TRBD2 matching over 15 bases. Germline V lookup: CDR1 SNHLY, CDR2 FYNNEI. This CDR3 has 16 amino acids. The V segment lost 4 bases and the J segment 8 bases; nucleotides outside the gene matches: 6. This CDR3 is CASSVWTSGRGDEQFF. CDR3 nucleotide sequence: TGTGCCAGCAGTGTGTGGACTAGCGGGAGGGGGGATGAGCAGTTCTTC. Based on the CDR3 plus reference TRBV2 and TRBJ2-1, the full variable domain is EPEVTQTPSHQVTQMGQEVILRCVPISNHLYFYWYRQILGQKVEFLVSFYNNEISEKSEIFDDQFSVERPDGSNFTLKIRSTKLEDSAMYFCASSVWTSGRGDEQFFGPGTRLTVL.